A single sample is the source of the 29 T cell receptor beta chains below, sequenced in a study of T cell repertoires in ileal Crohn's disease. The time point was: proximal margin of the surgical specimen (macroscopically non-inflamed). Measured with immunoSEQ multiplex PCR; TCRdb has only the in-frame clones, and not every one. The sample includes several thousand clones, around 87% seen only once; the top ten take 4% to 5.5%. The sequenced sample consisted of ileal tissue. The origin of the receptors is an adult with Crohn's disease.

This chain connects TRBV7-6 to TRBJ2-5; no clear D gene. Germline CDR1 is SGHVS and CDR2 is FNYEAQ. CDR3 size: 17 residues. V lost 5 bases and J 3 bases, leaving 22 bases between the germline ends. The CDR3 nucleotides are TGTGCCAGCAGCCTGACACAGAATATCGGCAGTGAAGAGACCCAGTACTTC. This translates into CASSLTQNIGSEETQYF.

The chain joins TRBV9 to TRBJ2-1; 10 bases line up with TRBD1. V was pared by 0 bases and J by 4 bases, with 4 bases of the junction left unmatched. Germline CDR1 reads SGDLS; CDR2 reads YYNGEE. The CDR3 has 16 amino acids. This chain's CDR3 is CASSVAPGQGYNEQFF. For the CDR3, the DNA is TGTGCCAGCAGCGTAGCTCCGGGACAGGGGTACAATGAGCAGTTCTTC.

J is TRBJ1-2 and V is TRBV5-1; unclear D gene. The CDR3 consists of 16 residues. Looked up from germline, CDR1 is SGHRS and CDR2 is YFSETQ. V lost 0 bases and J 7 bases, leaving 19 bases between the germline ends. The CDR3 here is CASSLGPPGPTIGYTF. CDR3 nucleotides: TGCGCCAGCAGCTTGGGGCCCCCCGGACCCACCATTGGCTACACCTTC.

The CDR3 loop reads CASSNGQGKGYEQYF. The CDR3 DNA follows: TGTGCCAGCAGCAACGGACAGGGAAAGGGCTACGAGCAGTACTTC. This chain connects TRBV11-3 to TRBJ2-7; TRBD1 aligns across 8 bases. Germline V gene data show CDR1 as SGHNT and CDR2 as YENEEA. The CDR3 is 15 residues long. Losses at the gene ends were 5 bases for V and 3 bases for J; bases not matched to a gene: 9.

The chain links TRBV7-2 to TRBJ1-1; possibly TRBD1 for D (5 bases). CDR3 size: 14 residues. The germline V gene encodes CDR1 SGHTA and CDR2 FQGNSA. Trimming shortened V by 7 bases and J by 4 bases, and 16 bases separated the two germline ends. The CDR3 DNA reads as TGTGCCAGCAAGAGGGGCTCGGGGGGCACTGAAGCTTTCTTT. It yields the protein CASKRGSGGTEAFF.

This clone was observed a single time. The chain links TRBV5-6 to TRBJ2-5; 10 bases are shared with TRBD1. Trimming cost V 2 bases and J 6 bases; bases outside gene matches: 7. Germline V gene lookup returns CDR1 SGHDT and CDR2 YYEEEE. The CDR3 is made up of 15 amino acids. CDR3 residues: CASSLMTGGEKTQYF. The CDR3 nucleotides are TGTGCCAGCAGCTTAATGACAGGGGGCGAGAAGACCCAGTACTTC.

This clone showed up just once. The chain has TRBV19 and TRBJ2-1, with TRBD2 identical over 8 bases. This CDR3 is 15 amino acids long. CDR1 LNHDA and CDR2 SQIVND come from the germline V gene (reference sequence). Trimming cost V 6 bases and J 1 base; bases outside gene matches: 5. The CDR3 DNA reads TGTGCCAGTAGCGCCGGGGGGGGTTCCTACAATGAGCAGTTCTTC. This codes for CASSAGGGSYNEQFF.

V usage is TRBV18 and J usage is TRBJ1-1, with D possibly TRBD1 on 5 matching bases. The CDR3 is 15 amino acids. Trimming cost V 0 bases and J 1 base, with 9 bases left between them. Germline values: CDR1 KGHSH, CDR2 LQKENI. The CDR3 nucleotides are TGTGCCAGCTCACCACCCGACAGAGCGAACACTGAAGCTTTCTTT. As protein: CASSPPDRANTEAFF.

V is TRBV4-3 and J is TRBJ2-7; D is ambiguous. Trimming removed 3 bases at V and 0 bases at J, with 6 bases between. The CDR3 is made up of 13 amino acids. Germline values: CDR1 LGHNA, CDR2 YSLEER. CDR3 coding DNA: TGCGCCAGCAGCCAGAGGACCTCCTACGAGCAGTACTTC. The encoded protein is CASSQRTSYEQYF.

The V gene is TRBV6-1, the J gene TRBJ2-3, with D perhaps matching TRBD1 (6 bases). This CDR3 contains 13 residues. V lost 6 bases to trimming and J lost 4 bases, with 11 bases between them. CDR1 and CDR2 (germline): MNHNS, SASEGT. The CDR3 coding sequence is TGTGCCAGCAGGCGTGGGGGCCCAGATACGCAGTATTTT. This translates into CASRRGGPDTQYF.

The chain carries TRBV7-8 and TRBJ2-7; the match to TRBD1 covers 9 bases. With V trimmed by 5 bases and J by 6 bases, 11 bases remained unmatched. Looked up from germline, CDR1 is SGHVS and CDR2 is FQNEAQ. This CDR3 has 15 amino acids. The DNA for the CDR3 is TGTGCCAGCAGCCCGGCGACAGGGGGGGTAAGCGAGCAGTACTTC. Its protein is CASSPATGGVSEQYF.

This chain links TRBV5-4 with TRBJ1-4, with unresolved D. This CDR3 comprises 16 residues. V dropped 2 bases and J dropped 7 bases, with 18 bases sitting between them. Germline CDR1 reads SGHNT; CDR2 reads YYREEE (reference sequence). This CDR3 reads CASSFKGSGEGEKLFF. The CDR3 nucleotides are TGTGCCAGCAGCTTCAAAGGGAGCGGGGAAGGTGAAAAACTGTTTTTT.

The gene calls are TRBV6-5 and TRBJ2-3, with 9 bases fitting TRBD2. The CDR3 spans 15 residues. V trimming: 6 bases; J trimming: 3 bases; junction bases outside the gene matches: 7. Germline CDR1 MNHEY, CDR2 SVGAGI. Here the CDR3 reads CASRRKGLATDTQYF. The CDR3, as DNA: TGTGCCAGCAGGAGGAAGGGACTAGCAACAGATACGCAGTATTTT.

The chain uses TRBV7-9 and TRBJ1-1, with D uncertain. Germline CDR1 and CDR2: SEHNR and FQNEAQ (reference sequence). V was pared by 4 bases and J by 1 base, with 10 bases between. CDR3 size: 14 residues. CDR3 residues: CASSSVKENTEAFF. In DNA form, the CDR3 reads TGTGCCAGCAGCTCGGTAAAGGAGAACACTGAAGCTTTCTTT.

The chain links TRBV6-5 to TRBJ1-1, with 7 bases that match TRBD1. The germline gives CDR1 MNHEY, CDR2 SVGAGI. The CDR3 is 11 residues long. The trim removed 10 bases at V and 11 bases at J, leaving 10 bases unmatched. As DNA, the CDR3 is TGTGCCACCAAAAAGGGGGCCAATGCTTTCTTT. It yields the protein CATKKGANAFF.

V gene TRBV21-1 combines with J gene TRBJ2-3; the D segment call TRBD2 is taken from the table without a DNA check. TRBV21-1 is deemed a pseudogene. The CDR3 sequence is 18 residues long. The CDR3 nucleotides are TGTGCCAGCAGCAAACGGGCAGGGACTACCCTTAGCACAGATACGCAGTATTTT. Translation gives CASSKRAGTTLSTDTQYF.

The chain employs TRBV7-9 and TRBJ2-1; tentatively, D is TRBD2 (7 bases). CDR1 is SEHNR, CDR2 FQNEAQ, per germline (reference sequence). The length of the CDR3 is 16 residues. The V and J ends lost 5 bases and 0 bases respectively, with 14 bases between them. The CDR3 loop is CASSSVRGASYNEQFF. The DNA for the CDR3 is TGTGCCAGCAGCAGTGTCCGGGGGGCCTCCTACAATGAGCAGTTCTTC.

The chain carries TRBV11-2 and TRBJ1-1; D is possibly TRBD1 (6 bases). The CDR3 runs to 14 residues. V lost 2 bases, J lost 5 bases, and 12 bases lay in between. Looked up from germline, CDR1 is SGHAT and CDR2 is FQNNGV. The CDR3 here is CASSLMRGATEAFF. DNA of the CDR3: TGTGCCAGCAGCTTAATGCGGGGGGCGACTGAAGCTTTCTTT.

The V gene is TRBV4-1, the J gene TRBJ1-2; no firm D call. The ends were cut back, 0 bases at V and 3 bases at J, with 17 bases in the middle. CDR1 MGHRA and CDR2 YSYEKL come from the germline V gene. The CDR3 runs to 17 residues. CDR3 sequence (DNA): TGCGCCAGCAGCCAAGATCAAGTTCGGCAGGCTTACTATGGCTACACCTTC. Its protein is CASSQDQVRQAYYGYTF.

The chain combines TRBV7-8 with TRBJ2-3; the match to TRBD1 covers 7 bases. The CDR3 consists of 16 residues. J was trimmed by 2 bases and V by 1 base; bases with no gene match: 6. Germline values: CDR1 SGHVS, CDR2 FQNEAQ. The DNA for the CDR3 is TGTGCCAGCAGCTTAGGAGGGACAGCCACCACAGATACGCAGTATTTT. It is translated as CASSLGGTATTDTQYF.

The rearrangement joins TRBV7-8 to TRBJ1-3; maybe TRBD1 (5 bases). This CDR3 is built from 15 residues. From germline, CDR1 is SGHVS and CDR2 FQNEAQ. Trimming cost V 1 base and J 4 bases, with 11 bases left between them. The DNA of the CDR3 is TGTGCCAGCAGCTTAGGAGGGGTTTCGGGAAACACCATATATTTT. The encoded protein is CASSLGGVSGNTIYF.

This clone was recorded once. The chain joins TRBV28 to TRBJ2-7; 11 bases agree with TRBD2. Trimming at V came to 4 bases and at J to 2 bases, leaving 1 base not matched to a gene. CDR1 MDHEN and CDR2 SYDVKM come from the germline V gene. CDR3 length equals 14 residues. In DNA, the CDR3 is TGTGCCAGCAGTTCTAGCGGGGGGACCTACGAGCAGTACTTC. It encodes CASSSSGGTYEQYF.

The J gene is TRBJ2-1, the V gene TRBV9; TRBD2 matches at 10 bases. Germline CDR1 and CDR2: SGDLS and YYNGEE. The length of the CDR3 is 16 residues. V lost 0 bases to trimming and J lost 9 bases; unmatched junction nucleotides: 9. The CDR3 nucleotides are TGTGCCAGCAGCGTAGCTGAGGCTAGCGGGAGATTTGAGCAGTTCTTC. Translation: CASSVAEASGRFEQFF.

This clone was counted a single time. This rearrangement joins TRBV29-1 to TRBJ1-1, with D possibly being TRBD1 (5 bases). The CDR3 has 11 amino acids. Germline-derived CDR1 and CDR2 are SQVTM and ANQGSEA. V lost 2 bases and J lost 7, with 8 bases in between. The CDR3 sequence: CSVEWGFEAFF. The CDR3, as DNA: TGCAGCGTTGAATGGGGCTTTGAAGCTTTCTTT.

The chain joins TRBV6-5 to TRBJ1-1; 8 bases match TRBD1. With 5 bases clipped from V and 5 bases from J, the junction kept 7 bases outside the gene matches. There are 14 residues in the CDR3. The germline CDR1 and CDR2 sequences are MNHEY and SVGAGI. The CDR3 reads CASSREQGGTEAFF. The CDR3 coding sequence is TGTGCCAGCAGTAGGGAACAGGGGGGGACTGAAGCTTTCTTT.

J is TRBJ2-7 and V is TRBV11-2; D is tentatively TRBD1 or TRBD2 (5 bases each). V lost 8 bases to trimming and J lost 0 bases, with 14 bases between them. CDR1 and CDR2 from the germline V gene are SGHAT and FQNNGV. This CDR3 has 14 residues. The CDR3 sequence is CASGGAVGSYEQYF. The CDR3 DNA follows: TGTGCCAGCGGGGGTGCAGTGGGCTCCTACGAGCAGTACTTC.

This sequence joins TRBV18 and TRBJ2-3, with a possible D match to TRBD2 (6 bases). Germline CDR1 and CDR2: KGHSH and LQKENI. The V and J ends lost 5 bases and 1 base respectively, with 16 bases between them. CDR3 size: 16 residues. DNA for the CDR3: TGTGCCAGCTCATCAGCAACAGGAGGGGGCACAGATACGCAGTATTTT. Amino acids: CASSSATGGGTDTQYF.

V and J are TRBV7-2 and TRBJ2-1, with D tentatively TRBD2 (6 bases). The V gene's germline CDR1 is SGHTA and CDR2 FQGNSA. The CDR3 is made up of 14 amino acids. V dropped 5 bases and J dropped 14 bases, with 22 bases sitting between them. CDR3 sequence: CASSKGRSSPGEFF. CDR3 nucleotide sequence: TGTGCCAGCAGCAAGGGCAGGTCGTCCCCGGGAGAGTTCTTC.

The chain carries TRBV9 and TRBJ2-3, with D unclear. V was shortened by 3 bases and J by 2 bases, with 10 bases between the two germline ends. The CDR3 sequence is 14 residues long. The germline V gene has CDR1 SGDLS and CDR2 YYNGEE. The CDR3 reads CASSALPTTDTQYF. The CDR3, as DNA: TGTGCCAGCAGCGCCTTACCGACCACAGATACGCAGTATTTT.